These 7 T cell receptor beta chains originate from one sample sequenced in a study of blood T cell repertoires in COVID-19. Clones were sequenced by immunoSEQ multiplex PCR, and TCRdb holds only the in-frame ones, with some missing. This table holds 100,000 or so clones, 84% found once. What was sequenced was peripheral blood. Every receptor here comes from a man between 65 and 80 years old with active or convalescent COVID-19.

V usage is TRBV25-1 and J usage is TRBJ1-4, with a weak D call TRBD1 (5 bases). V shed 4 bases and J shed 5 bases, with 11 bases lying between them. The CDR3 loop spans 14 amino acids. Per germline, CDR1 MGHDK and CDR2 SYGVNS. The CDR3 sequence is CASSAHQGNEKLFF. In DNA form, the CDR3 reads TGTGCCAGCAGTGCACATCAGGGAAATGAAAAACTGTTTTTT.

The chain recombines TRBV5-1 with TRBJ2-5, with D possibly being TRBD2 (6 bases). V dropped 4 bases and J dropped 5 bases, with 12 bases sitting between them. There are 13 residues in the CDR3. The germline V gene encodes CDR1 SGHRS and CDR2 YFSETQ. This CDR3 is CASSQTSAETQYF. CDR3 in DNA: TGCGCCAGCAGCCAGACTAGTGCGGAGACCCAGTACTTC.

This clone occurred once. The chain has TRBV25-1 and TRBJ1-4, with TRBD1 as a possible D gene (5 bases). V was pared by 5 bases and J by 5 bases, with 12 bases between. CDR3 length: 14 residues. Germline CDR1 reads MGHDK; CDR2 reads SYGVNS. In DNA, the CDR3 is TGTGCCAGCAGTCCCGGGGGGGGAAATGAAAAACTGTTTTTT. This encodes CASSPGGGNEKLFF.

The CDR3 here is CASSIPSGTGHHPPLHF. The CDR3 bases are TGTGCCAGTAGTATCCCCTCGGGGACAGGTCATCACCCACCCCTCCACTTT. The chain carries TRBV19 and TRBJ1-6; TRBD1 matches 8 bases. The V gene end was trimmed by 3 bases and the J gene end by 11 bases; junction bases not matched to a gene: 15. The germline gives CDR1 LNHDA, CDR2 SQIVND (reference sequence). The CDR3 loop spans 17 amino acids.

The chain carries TRBV4-1 and TRBJ2-1; no definite D call. Germline V gives CDR1 MGHRA, CDR2 YSYEKL. V was trimmed by 2 bases and J by 1 base, leaving 9 bases between them. The CDR3 totals 15 residues. The CDR3 is CASSQSTASYNEQFF. As DNA, the CDR3 is TGCGCCAGCAGCCAATCCACTGCATCCTACAATGAGCAGTTCTTC.

V is TRBV7-2 and J is TRBJ2-2; 8 bases align to TRBD2. Germline V gene sequence: CDR1 SGHTA, CDR2 FQGNSA. CDR3 length: 18 residues. The ends lost 2 bases at V and 3 bases at J; junction bases unmatched: 11. CDR3 in DNA: TGTGCCAGCAGCTTATTTCGCGGCGGGGGGACTTACACCGGGGAGCTGTTTTTT. Translation: CASSLFRGGGTYTGELFF.

The rearrangement uses TRBV30 and TRBJ2-7; 7 bases match TRBD2. Germline V gene sequence: CDR1 GTSNPN, CDR2 SVGIG (reference sequence). The V and J ends lost 5 bases and 5 bases, in that order; junction bases with no gene match: 9. The CDR3 covers 13 residues. This chain's CDR3 is CAWERGQGNEQYF. The CDR3 coding sequence is TGTGCCTGGGAGCGGGGCCAGGGTAACGAGCAGTACTTC.